This TCR beta chain came from a study of blood T cells in healthy people across ages. Healthy Caucasian individuals from Russia aged about 6 to 100 were enrolled as donors. Primers used in a second PCR of about 7 to 11 cycles were a sample-barcoded 5' primer and a J-beta primer mix. Via MiXCR, TCRdb re-called the 5' RACE reads, giving one row per CDR3 protein. The sample holds around 1,000,000 distinct CDR3 sequences, around 27% seen once. The CDR3 consists of 21 residues. Trimming removed 0 bases at V and 4 bases at J, with 29 bases between. The germline gives CDR1 SGHRS, CDR2 YFSETQ. Comments on this clonotype: As yet, its antigen is unknown.

Overall study findings and caveats: Observed TCR beta diversity per million T cells went down as age went up. This fall followed a roughly linear course with age.

In addition, the sample was reused for a study of T cells of mothers and their children.

Input material: blood. This clonotype originated in a girl between 2 and 10 years old in good health. The chain carries TRBV5-1 and TRBJ2-1, with D perhaps TRBD2 (7 bases). The CDR3 bases are TGCGCCAGCAGCTTGGAGTTCGGGACAAACTTCCGAGCGGGACGGTACAATGAGCAGTTCTTC. Translating it yields CASSLEFGTNFRAGRYNEQFF. Complete variable domain (other parts from reference TRBV5-1 and TRBJ2-1): KAGVTQTPRYLIKTRGQQVTLSCSPISGHRSVSWYQQTPGQGLQFLFEYFSETQRNKGNFPGRFSGRQFSNSRSEMNVSTLELGDSALYLCASSLEFGTNFRAGRYNEQFFGPGTRLTVL.